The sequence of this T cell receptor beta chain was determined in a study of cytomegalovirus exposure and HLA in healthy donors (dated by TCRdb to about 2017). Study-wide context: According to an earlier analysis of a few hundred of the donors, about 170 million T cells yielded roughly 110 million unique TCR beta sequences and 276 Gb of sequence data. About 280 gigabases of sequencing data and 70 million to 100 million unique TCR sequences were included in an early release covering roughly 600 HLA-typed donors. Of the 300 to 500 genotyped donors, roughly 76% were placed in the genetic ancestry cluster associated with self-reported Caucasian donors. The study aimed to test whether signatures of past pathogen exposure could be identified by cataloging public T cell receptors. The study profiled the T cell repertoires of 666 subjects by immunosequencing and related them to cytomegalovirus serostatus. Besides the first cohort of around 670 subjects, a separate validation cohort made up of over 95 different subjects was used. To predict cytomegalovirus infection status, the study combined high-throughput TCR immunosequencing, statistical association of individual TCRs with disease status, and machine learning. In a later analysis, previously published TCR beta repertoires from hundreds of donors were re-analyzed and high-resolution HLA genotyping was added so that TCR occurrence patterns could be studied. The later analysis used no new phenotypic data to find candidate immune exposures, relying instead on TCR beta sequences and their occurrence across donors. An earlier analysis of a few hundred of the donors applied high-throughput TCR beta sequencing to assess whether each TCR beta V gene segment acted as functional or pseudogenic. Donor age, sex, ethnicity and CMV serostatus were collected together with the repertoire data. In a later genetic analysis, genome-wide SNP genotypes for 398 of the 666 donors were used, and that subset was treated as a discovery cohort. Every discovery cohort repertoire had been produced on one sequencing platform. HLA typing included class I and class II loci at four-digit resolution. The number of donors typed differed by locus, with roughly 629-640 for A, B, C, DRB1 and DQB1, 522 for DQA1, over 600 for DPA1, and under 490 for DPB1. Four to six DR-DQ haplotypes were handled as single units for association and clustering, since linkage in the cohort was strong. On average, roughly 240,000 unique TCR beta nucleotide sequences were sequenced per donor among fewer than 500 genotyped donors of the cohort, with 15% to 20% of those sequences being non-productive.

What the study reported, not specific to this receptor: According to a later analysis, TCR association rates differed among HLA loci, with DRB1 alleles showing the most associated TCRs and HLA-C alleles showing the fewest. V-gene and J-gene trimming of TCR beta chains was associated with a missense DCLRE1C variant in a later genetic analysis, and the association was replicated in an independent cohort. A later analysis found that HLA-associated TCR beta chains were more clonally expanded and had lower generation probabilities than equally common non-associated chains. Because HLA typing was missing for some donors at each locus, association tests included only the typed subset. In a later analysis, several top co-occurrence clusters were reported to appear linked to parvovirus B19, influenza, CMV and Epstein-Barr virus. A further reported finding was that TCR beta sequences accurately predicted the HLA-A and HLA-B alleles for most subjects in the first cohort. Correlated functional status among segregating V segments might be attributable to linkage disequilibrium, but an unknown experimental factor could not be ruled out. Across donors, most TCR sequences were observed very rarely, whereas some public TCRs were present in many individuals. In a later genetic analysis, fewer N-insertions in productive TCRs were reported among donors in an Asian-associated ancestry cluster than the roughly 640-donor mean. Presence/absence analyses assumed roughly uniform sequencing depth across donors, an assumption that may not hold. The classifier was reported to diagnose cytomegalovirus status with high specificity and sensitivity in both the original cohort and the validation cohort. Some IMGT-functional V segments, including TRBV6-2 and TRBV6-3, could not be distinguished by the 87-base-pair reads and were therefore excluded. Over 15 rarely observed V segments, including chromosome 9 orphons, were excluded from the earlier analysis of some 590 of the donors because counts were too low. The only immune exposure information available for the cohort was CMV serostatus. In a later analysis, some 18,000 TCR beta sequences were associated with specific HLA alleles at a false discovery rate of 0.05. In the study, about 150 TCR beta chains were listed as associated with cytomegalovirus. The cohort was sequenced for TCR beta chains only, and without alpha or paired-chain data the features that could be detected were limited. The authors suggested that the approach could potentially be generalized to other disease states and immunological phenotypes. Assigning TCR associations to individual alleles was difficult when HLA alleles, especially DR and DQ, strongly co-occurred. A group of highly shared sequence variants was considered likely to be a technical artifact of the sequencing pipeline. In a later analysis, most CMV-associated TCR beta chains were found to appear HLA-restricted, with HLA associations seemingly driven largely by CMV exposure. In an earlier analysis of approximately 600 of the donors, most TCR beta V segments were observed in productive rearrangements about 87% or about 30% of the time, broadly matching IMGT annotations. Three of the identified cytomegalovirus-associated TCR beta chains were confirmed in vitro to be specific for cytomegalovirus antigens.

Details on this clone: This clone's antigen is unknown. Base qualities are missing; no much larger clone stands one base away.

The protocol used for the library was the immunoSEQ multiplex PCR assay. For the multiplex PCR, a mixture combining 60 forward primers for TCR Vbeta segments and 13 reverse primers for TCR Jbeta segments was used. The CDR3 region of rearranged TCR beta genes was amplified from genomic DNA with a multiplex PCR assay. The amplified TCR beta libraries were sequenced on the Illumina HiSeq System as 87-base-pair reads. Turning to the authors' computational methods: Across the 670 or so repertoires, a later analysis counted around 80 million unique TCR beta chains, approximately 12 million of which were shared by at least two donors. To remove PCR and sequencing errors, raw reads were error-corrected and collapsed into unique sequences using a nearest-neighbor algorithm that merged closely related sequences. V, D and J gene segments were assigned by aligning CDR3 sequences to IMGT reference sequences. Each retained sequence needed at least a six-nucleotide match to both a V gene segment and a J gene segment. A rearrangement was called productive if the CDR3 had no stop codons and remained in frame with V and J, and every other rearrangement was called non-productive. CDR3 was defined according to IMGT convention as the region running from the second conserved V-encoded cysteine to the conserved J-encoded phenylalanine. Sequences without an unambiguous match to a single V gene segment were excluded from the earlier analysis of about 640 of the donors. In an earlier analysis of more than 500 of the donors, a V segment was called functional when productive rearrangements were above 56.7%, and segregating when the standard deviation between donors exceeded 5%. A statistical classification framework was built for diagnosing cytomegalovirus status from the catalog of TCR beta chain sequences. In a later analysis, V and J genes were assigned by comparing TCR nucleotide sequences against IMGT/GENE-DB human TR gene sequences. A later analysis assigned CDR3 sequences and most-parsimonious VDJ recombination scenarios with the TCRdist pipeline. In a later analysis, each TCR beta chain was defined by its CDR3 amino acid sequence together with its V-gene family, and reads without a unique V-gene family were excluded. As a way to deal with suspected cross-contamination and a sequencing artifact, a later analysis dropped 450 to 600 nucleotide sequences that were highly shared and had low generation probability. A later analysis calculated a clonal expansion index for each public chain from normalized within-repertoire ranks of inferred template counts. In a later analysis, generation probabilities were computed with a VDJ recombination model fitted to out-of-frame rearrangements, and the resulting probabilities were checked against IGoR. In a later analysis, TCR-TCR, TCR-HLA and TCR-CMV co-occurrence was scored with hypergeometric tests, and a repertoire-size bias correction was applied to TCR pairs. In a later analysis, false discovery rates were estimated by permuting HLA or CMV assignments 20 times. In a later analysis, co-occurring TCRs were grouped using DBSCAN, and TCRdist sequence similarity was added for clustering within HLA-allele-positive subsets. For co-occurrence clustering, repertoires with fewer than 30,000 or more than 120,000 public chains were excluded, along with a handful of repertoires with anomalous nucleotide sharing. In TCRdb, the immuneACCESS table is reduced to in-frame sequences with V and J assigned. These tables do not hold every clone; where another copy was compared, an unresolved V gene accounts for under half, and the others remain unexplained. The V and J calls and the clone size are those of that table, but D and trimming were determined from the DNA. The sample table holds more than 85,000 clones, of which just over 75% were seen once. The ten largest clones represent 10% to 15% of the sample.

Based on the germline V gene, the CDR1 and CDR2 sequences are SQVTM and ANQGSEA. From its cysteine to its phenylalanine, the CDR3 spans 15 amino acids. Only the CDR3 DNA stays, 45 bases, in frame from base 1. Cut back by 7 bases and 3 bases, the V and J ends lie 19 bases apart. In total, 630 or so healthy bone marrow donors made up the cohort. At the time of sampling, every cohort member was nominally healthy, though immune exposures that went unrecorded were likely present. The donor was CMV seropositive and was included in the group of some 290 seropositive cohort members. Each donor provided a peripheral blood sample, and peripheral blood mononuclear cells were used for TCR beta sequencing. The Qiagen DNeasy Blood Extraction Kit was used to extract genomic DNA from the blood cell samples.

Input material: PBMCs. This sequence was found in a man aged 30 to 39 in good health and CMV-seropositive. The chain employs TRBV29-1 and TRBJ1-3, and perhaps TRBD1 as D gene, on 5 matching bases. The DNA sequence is TGCAGCGCCCCCCGGGGGGGGGAGGTTGGAAACACCATATATTTT. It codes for CSAPRGGEVGNTIYF.